This T cell receptor (beta chain) was documented in a study of blood T cells in healthy people across ages. Study results and limitations: Per million T cells, TCR beta diversity dropped about linearly as age rose. Correlation between TCR beta diversity and naive T cell percentage was strong.

The authors ran a second PCR of roughly 6 to 12 cycles using a sample-barcoded 5' primer and a J-beta primer mix. Paired-end reads containing CDR3 totaled no fewer than 3 million for each sample. In TCRdb, the 5' RACE reads were re-called with MiXCR into one record per CDR3 protein. The data contain hundreds of thousands of distinct CDR3 sequences, approximately 30% of them seen just once; the ten biggest clones take up approximately 14%. Comment on this clonotype: The antigen is unknown.

This TCR came from an elderly woman in good health. Sequencing was performed on blood.

CDR3 protein: CASSVSLITEAFF. CDR3 bases: TGTGCCAGCAGCGTATCCCTCATAACTGAAGCTTTCTTT. This sequence joins TRBV9 and TRBJ1-1, with D uncertain. V lost 1 base and J lost 5, with 9 bases in between. The CDR3 is 13 amino acids. CDR1 is SGDLS, CDR2 YYNGEE, per germline.